Below, 2 T cell receptor beta chains from the same sample are listed, as sequenced in a study of blood T cell repertoires in COVID-19. Clones were read by immunoSEQ multiplex PCR, and TCRdb kept only the in-frame ones, dropping some. Seen here are about 490,000 clones, 70% to 90% observed once, and the top ten hold roughly 3.2%. Sequencing input: peripheral blood. These receptor sequences come from a human donor in a cohort sampled during active COVID-19.

The chain uses TRBV10-3 and TRBJ1-3; 7 bases line up with TRBD1. Per the germline V gene, CDR1 is ENHRY and CDR2 is SYGVKD. With 6 bases clipped from V and 4 bases from J, the junction kept 6 bases outside the gene matches. This CDR3 comprises 14 residues. The CDR3 DNA reads as TGTGCCATCAGAGACAGGGAACTGGGAAACACCATATATTTT. Encoded protein: CAIRDRELGNTIYF.

The chain uses TRBV2 and TRBJ2-7; D gene uncertain. The V and J ends lost 6 bases and 2 bases respectively, with 8 bases between them. Germline CDR1 is SNHLY and CDR2 is FYNNEI. The CDR3 loop spans 12 amino acids. CDR3 loop: CASRGITYEQYF. The CDR3 DNA sequence: TGTGCCAGCAGGGGCATTACCTACGAGCAGTACTTC. Drawing the rest from reference TRBV2 and TRBJ2-7, the complete variable domain is EPEVTQTPSHQVTQMGQEVILRCVPISNHLYFYWYRQILGQKVEFLVSFYNNEISEKSEIFDDQFSVERPDGSNFTLKIRSTKLEDSAMYFCASRGITYEQYFGPGTRLTVT.